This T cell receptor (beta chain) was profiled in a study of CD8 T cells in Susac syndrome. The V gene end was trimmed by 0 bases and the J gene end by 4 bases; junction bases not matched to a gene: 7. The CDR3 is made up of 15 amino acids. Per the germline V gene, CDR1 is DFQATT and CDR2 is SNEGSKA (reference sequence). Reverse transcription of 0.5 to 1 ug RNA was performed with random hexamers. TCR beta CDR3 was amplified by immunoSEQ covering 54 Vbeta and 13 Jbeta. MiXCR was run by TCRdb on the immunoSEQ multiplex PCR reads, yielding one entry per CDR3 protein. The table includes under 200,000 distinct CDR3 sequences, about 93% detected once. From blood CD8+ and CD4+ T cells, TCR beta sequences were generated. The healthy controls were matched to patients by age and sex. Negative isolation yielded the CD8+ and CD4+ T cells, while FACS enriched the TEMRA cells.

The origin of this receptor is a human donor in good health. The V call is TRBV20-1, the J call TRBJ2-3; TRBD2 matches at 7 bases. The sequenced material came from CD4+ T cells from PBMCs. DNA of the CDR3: TGCAGTGCTAGAGATCTACGAGGGAGGGCAGATACGCAGTATTTT. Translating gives CSARDLRGRADTQYF.